The subject of this entry is one TCR beta chain. The antigen is unknown. Method: immunoSEQ multiplex PCR; TCRdb's copy keeps in-frame clones and lacks some. Seen here are 2 million to 2.5 million clones, roughly 90% observed once, and the top ten hold 0.37%. The sample originates from a study of shared clonotypes between healthy human individuals. Study-wide findings and caveats: A handful of donors held roughly 5% of naive CD4 clonotypes in common.

Trimming removed 1 base at V and 4 bases at J, with 17 bases between. The CDR3 length is 16 residues. CDR1 and CDR2 from the germline V gene are SGHNT and YYREEE (reference sequence). V gene TRBV5-4 combines with J gene TRBJ2-5; tentatively, D is TRBD2 (7 bases). The TCR originated in a man aged 18 to 30 in good health. Some clones in this sample may be carry-over from other donors' samples. The sample taken for sequencing was naive CD4+ T cells from PBMCs. Subset noted: CD45RA+ positively selected. CDR3 nucleotide sequence: TGTGCCAGCAGCTTGCGGGTACAGGGAGGGGGAGAGACCCAGTACTTC. This translates into CASSLRVQGGGETQYF.